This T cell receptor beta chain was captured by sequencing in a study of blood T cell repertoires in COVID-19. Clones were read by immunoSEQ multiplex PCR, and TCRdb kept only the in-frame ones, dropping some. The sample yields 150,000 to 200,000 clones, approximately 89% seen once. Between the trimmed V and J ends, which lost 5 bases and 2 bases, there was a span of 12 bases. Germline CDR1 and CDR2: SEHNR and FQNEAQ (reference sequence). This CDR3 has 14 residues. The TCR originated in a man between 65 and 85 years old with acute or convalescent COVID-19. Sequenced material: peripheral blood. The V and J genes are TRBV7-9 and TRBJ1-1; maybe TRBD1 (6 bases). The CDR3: CASSRGGANTEAFF. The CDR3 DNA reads TGTGCCAGCAGCCGCGGGGGCGCTAACACTGAAGCTTTCTTT.